Presented here are 25 T cell receptor beta chains from one specimen sequenced in a study of cytomegalovirus exposure and HLA in healthy donors. The primer mix had 60 Vbeta and 13 Jbeta primers. Measured with immunoSEQ multiplex PCR; TCRdb has only the in-frame clones, and not every one. The sample yields 70,000 to 95,000 clones, approximately 79% seen once. Sequenced input: PBMCs. Receptor source: a human donor in good health.

The V call is TRBV4-1, the J call TRBJ1-1; TRBD1 agrees at 7 bases. The CDR3 sequence is 17 residues long. CDR1 is MGHRA and CDR2 is YSYEKL in the germline V gene. V lost 1 base to trimming and J lost 0 bases; unmatched junction nucleotides: 8. The CDR3 bases are TGCGCCAGCAGCCAAGCGACAGGGCCTTCGATGAACACTGAAGCTTTCTTT. It specifies CASSQATGPSMNTEAFF.

This sequence joins TRBV2 and TRBJ2-7; D is unclear. CDR1 and CDR2 from the germline V gene are SNHLY and FYNNEI. The CDR3 totals 12 residues. Trimming removed 4 bases from V and 0 bases from J, with 4 bases in between. DNA of the CDR3: TGTGCCAGCAGTGTCTCCTCCTACGAGCAGTACTTC. This gives the protein CASSVSSYEQYF.

The chain has TRBV9 and TRBJ2-3; 7 bases line up with TRBD2. The CDR3 spans 16 residues. Germline CDR1 and CDR2: SGDLS and YYNGEE. J was trimmed by 6 bases and V by 0 bases; bases with no gene match: 10. The CDR3 reads CASSVDAGGGGDTQYF. The CDR3 DNA sequence: TGTGCCAGCAGCGTAGACGCTGGGGGGGGAGGGGATACGCAGTATTTT.

This sequence joins TRBV6-5 and TRBJ2-5; TRBD1 matches 8 bases. The J call may not be correct, given that the DNA end is closer to TRBJ2-7. CDR1 is MNHEY and CDR2 is SVGAGI in the germline V gene. The CDR3 spans 15 residues. This CDR3 is CASSKRTGSSYEQYF. Here the CDR3 DNA reads TGTGCCAGCAGTAAAAGGACAGGGAGCTCCTACGAGCAGTACTTC.

The rearrangement uses TRBV7-9 and TRBJ2-3, with D maybe TRBD2 (5 bases). V lost 1 base and J 11 bases, leaving 19 bases between the germline ends. Germline lookup yields CDR1 SEHNR and CDR2 FQNEAQ (reference sequence). The CDR3 is made up of 15 amino acids. The CDR3 is CASSLEIRGPVRQYF. DNA of the CDR3: TGTGCCAGCAGCTTAGAGATCCGCGGGCCGGTGAGGCAGTATTTT.

The chain is built from TRBV25-1 and TRBJ1-2; D perhaps matches TRBD1 (5 bases). The germline V gene has CDR1 MGHDK and CDR2 SYGVNS. This CDR3 is built from 16 residues. The V end lost 3 bases, the J end lost 5 bases, and 19 bases lay between the germline ends. The CDR3 nucleotides read TGTGCCAGCAGTGATGGAGGGGCCCTTGACTTTTATGGCTACACCTTC. Residues: CASSDGGALDFYGYTF.

The chain combines TRBV6-1 with TRBJ1-4; D may be TRBD1 (6 bases). V lost 7 bases and J 8 bases, leaving 14 bases between the germline ends. This CDR3 spans 13 amino acids. Germline V gene lookup returns CDR1 MNHNS and CDR2 SASEGT. The CDR3 loop is CASKEPGDEKLFF. The CDR3 DNA is TGTGCCAGCAAAGAGCCAGGGGACGAAAAACTGTTTTTT.

The rearrangement joins TRBV5-4 to TRBJ2-7, with a tentative D call TRBD2 (6 bases). V was cut by 4 bases and J by 2 bases, with 19 bases left in between. The CDR3 spans 16 residues. Germline CDR1 is SGHNT and CDR2 is YYREEE (reference sequence). In nucleotides, the CDR3 is TGTGCCAGCAGCCCTAGGGGTGGAGGGCCAACCTACGAGCAGTACTTC. The encoded protein is CASSPRGGGPTYEQYF.

The genes are TRBV7-2 and TRBJ2-5, with 7 bases that match TRBD2. V shed 0 bases, J shed 1 base, and the junction held 14 bases outside the gene matches. The CDR3 has 19 residues. The germline gives CDR1 SGHTA, CDR2 FQGNSA. In DNA, the CDR3 is TGTGCCAGCAGCTTAGCTCCAAGAGGACTAGAAACCCGCCAAGAGACCCAGTACTTC. Its protein is CASSLAPRGLETRQETQYF.

This sequence joins TRBV6-5 and TRBJ2-5, with 9 positions matching TRBD1. Per the germline V gene, CDR1 is MNHEY and CDR2 is SVGAGI. With 6 bases clipped from V and 5 bases from J, the junction kept 4 bases outside the gene matches. CDR3 size: 13 residues. CDR3 in DNA: TGTGCCAGCAGAGGACAGGGGCGTGAGACCCAGTACTTC. Encoded protein: CASRGQGRETQYF.

This clone was counted only a few times. The chain combines TRBV5-6 with TRBJ1-2, with D maybe TRBD1 (6 bases). Trimming removed 3 bases at V and 8 bases at J, with 14 bases between. CDR3 length: 13 residues. Per the germline V gene, CDR1 is SGHDT and CDR2 is YYEEEE. CDR3 sequence: CASSSQGTYGYTF. CDR3 bases: TGTGCCAGCAGCTCGCAGGGGACCTACGGCTACACCTTC.

This clone occurred a few times. The V gene is TRBV5-4, the J gene TRBJ2-7; perhaps TRBD1 as D (5 bases). Germline loops: CDR1 SGHNT, CDR2 YYREEE (reference sequence). Trimming took off 4 bases at V and 3 bases at J, with 14 bases between the two ends. The CDR3 contains 14 residues. The CDR3 DNA reads as TGTGCCAGCAGCCCAAACTCCAGGGACTACGAGCAGTACTTC. It encodes CASSPNSRDYEQYF.

The rearrangement joins TRBV30 to TRBJ1-2; D remains unclear. The germline V and J ends were trimmed by 0 bases and 4 bases, with 9 bases remaining between them. Germline-derived CDR1 and CDR2 are GTSNPN and SVGIG (reference sequence). CDR3 length equals 13 residues. DNA of the CDR3: TGTGCCTGGAGTGTAGCTCTCACCTATGGCTACACCTTC. Encoded protein: CAWSVALTYGYTF.

The rearrangement links TRBV5-4 to TRBJ1-1; unclear D gene. V gave up 4 bases and J gave up 1 base, with 11 bases separating them. The CDR3 has 14 amino acids. Per the germline V gene, CDR1 is SGHNT and CDR2 is YYREEE (reference sequence). CDR3 coding DNA: TGTGCCAGCAGCATTGGGGAGGGGAACACTGAAGCTTTCTTT. Its translation is CASSIGEGNTEAFF.

This rearrangement joins TRBV4-2 to TRBJ1-5; D unclear. The CDR3 totals 15 residues. Trimming left V 1 base short and J 2 bases short, with 9 bases between. Germline V gene data show CDR1 as LGHNA and CDR2 as YNFKEQ. The CDR3 region has the DNA TGTGCCAGCAGCCAAGTGGCAGCGGGCAATCAGCCCCAGCATTTT. Amino acids: CASSQVAAGNQPQHF.

The chain uses TRBV2 and TRBJ1-5; 8 positions match TRBD1. This CDR3 has 17 amino acids. CDR1 and CDR2 (germline): SNHLY, FYNNEI. With 1 base clipped from V and 2 bases from J, the junction kept 7 bases outside the gene matches. The CDR3 region is CASSEGLGQAGNQPQHF. In DNA form, the CDR3 reads TGTGCCAGCAGTGAAGGGTTGGGACAGGCTGGCAATCAGCCCCAGCATTTT.

The genes are TRBV5-4 and TRBJ1-2; D is perhaps TRBD1 (5 bases). The CDR3 is made up of 15 amino acids. Trimming left V 4 bases short and J 5 bases short, with 18 bases between. Germline V gives CDR1 SGHNT, CDR2 YYREEE (reference sequence). The CDR3 DNA is TGTGCCAGCAGCCGGGGGTCGGGCGAAATATATGGCTACACCTTC. Amino acid sequence: CASSRGSGEIYGYTF.

The chain recombines TRBV4-3 with TRBJ1-1, with D perhaps TRBD1 (5 bases). The CDR3 contains 17 residues. Trimming took 0 bases from V and 10 from J, leaving 24 bases between them. Germline CDR1 reads LGHNA; CDR2 reads YSLEER. CDR3 in amino acids: CASSQDPSNRLGGRAFF. As DNA, the CDR3 is TGCGCCAGCAGCCAAGATCCATCGAATCGCCTCGGGGGAAGAGCTTTCTTT.

The V call is TRBV13, the J call TRBJ1-2; 9 positions agree with TRBD1. J was trimmed by 2 bases and V by 5 bases; bases with no gene match: 12. The CDR3 is 17 residues long. The germline V gene has CDR1 PRHDT and CDR2 FYEKMQ (reference sequence). In DNA form, the CDR3 reads TGTGCCAGCAGCCCCCGGACAGGGGAGTATGAGAACTATGGCTACACCTTC. Amino acids: CASSPRTGEYENYGYTF.

The rearrangement joins TRBV4-3 to TRBJ1-6; 7 bases are a match to TRBD1. The V gene end was trimmed by 4 bases and the J gene end by 1 base; junction bases not matched to a gene: 7. The CDR3 contains 17 residues. Germline lookup yields CDR1 LGHNA and CDR2 YSLEER. The CDR3 region is CASSRLDRASYNSPLHF. CDR3 bases: TGCGCCAGCAGCCGCCTCGACAGGGCGTCCTATAATTCACCCCTCCACTTT.

This chain uses TRBV5-1 with TRBJ2-1, with 9 bases identical to TRBD1. The CDR3 is made up of 16 amino acids. The trim removed 4 bases at V and 3 bases at J, leaving 8 bases unmatched. The V gene's germline CDR1 is SGHRS and CDR2 YFSETQ. CDR3 DNA: TGCGCCAGCAGCCGGGACCCGGGACAGGGCTACAATGAGCAGTTCTTC. Residues: CASSRDPGQGYNEQFF.

V is TRBV18 and J is TRBJ1-1; the D gene is possibly TRBD1 (6 bases). The germline V gene encodes CDR1 KGHSH and CDR2 LQKENI. The CDR3 spans 15 residues. V lost 4 bases to trimming and J lost 3 bases, with 15 bases between them. The CDR3 region is CASSLNGGADTEAFF. Written as DNA, the CDR3 is TGTGCCAGCTCACTAAACGGGGGGGCTGACACTGAAGCTTTCTTT.

This chain connects TRBV6-1 to TRBJ1-2; D is ambiguous. The V end was cut by 2 bases, the J end by 7 bases, with 20 bases between. The CDR3 has 16 amino acids. Germline V gene lookup returns CDR1 MNHNS and CDR2 SASEGT. CDR3 in amino acids: CASSERERPAPRGYTF. Here the CDR3 DNA reads TGTGCCAGCAGTGAACGAGAGAGGCCGGCTCCACGTGGCTACACCTTC.

This chain connects TRBV13 to TRBJ2-5; 16 bases line up with TRBD2. V shed 5 bases and J 0 bases; nucleotides not matched to a gene: 3. Germline CDR1 reads PRHDT; CDR2 reads FYEKMQ (reference sequence). The CDR3 runs 17 residues. CDR3 in DNA: TGTGCCAGCAGCCCGGGACTAGCGGGGGGGTACCAAGAGACCCAGTACTTC. Its protein is CASSPGLAGGYQETQYF.

The chain joins TRBV19 to TRBJ1-2; 8 nucleotides line up with TRBD1. This CDR3 comprises 13 residues. The germline CDR1 and CDR2 sequences are LNHDA and SQIVND (reference sequence). With 6 bases clipped from V and 7 bases from J, the junction kept 7 bases outside the gene matches. In DNA form, the CDR3 reads TGTGCCAGTAGCAATGACAGGGGCGGTGGCTACACCTTC. Amino acids: CASSNDRGGGYTF. Together with reference TRBV19 and TRBJ1-2, the CDR3 gives the full variable domain: DGGITQSPKYLFRKEGQNVTLSCEQNLNHDAMYWYRQDPGQGLRLIYYSQIVNDFQKGDIAEGYSVSREKKESFPLTVTSAQKNPTAFYLCASSNDRGGGYTFGSGTRLTVV.